Given below is one TCR beta chain in context. The sample is drawn from a study of T cell changes during pregnancy in multiple sclerosis. V was pared by 10 bases and J by 2 bases, with 18 bases between. CDR1 MNHNS and CDR2 SASEGT come from the germline V gene. CDR3 length: 15 amino acids. Using immunoSEQ multiplex PCR, the repertoire was profiled, and TCRdb retains in-frame clones only, with some absent. The sample has about 67,000 clones; roughly nine tenths are singletons. Sequencing was performed on peripheral blood, taken in the second trimester of pregnancy. The clonotype was recovered from a female donor with multiple sclerosis, enrolled in a pregnancy study. The chain couples TRBV6-1 to TRBJ1-5, with a possible D match to TRBD1 (6 bases). The DNA of the CDR3 is TGTGCCACCGTTTTTAATAACAGGGGCAATCAGCCCCAGCATTTT. Its protein is CATVFNNRGNQPQHF.